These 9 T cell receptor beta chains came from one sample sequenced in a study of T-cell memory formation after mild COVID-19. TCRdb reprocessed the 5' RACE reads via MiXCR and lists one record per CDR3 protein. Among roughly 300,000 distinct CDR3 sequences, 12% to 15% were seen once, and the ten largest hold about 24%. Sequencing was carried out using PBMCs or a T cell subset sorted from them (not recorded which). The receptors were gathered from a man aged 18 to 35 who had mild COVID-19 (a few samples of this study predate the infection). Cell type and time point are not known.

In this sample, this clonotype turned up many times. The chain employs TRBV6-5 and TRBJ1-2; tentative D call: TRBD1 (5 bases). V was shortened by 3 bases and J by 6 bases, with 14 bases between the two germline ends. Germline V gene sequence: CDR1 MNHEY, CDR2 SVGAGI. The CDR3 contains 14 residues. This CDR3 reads CASSYNTRVDGYTF. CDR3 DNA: TGTGCCAGCAGTTATAACACCAGGGTCGATGGCTACACCTTC.

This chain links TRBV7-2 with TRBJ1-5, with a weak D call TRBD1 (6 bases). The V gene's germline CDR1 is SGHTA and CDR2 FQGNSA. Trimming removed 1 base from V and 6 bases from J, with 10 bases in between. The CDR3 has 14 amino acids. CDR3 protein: CASSLGGAGQPQHF. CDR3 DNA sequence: TGTGCCAGCAGCTTAGGGGGGGCAGGTCAGCCCCAGCATTTT.

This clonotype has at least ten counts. The CDR3 coding sequence is TGTGCCAGCAGTCCGAGCCCGGGACTCCTCCTATATGGCTACACCTTC. It codes for CASSPSPGLLLYGYTF. V is TRBV12-3 or TRBV12-4 and J is TRBJ1-2; D possibly corresponds to TRBD1 (5 bases). V lost 5 bases and J 5 bases, leaving 21 bases between the germline ends. The CDR3 has 16 residues.

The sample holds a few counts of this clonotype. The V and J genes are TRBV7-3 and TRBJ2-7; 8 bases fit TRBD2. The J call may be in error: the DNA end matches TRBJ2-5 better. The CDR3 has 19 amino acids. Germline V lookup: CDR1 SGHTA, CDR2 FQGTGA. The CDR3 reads CASKRPDRRLAKYQETQYF. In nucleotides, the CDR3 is TGTGCCAGCAAAAGGCCAGACCGAAGACTAGCGAAGTACCAAGAGACCCAGTACTTC.

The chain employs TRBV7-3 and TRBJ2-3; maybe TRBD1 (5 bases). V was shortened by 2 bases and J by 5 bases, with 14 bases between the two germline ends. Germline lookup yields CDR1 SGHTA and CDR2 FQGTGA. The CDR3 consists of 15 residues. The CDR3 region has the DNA TGTGCCAGCAGCTTAGAGCAGGGCACCGTAGATACGCAGTATTTT. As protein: CASSLEQGTVDTQYF.

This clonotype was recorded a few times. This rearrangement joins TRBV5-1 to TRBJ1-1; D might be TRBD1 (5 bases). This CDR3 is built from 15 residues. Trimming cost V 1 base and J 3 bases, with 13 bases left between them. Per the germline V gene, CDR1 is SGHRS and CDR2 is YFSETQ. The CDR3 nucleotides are TGCGCCAGCAGCTTGCGGGTTGGGACGGACACTGAAGCTTTCTTT. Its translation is CASSLRVGTDTEAFF.

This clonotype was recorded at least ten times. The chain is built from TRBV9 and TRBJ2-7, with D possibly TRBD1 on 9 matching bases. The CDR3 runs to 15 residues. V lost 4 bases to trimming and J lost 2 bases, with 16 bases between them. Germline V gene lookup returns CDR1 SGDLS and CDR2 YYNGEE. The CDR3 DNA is TGTGCCAGCAGCCGCGGGGGGACAGGGACCTACGAGCAGTACTTC. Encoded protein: CASSRGGTGTYEQYF. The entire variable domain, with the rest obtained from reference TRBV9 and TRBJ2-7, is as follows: DSGVTQTPKHLITATGQRVTLRCSPRSGDLSVYWYQQSLDQGLQFLIQYYNGEERAKGNILERFSAQQFPDLHSELNLSSLELGDSALYFCASSRGGTGTYEQYFGPGTRLTVT.

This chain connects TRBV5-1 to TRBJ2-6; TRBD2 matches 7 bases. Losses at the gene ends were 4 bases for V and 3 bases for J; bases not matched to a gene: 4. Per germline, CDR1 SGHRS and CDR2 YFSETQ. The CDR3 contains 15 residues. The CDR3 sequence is CASSPGGDGANVLTF. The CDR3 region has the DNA TGCGCCAGCAGCCCTGGGGGGGATGGGGCCAACGTCCTGACTTTC.

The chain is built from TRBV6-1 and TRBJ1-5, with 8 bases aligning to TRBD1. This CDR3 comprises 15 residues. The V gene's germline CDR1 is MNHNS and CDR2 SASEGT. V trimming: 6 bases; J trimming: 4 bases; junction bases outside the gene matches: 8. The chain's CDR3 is CASRTGGGINQPQHF. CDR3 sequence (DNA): TGTGCCAGCAGAACAGGGGGTGGAATAAATCAGCCCCAGCATTTT.